The 30 T cell receptor beta chains reported below all come from one sample, sequenced in a study of early T cells in non-severe SARS-CoV-2 infection. Each CDR3 protein gets one entry after TCRdb re-called the 5' RACE reads with MiXCR. There are about 52,000 distinct CDR3 sequences in the sample; roughly 12% occur only once, and roughly 10% lies in the top ten. Sequenced sample: whole blood. The receptors come from an adult who was a healthcare worker with PCR-confirmed SARS-CoV-2 infection or an uninfected control (not recorded which).

The chain carries TRBV5-1 and TRBJ2-7; D uncertain. Germline V gene sequence: CDR1 SGHRS, CDR2 YFSETQ. The CDR3 is made up of 11 amino acids. The ends were cut back, 1 base at V and 7 bases at J, with 6 bases in the middle. The CDR3 DNA reads as TGCGCCAGCAGCTTGAACCTAGAGCAGTACTTC. Translation: CASSLNLEQYF.

There are many counts of this clonotype. J is TRBJ2-3 and V is TRBV11-3; D is ambiguous. Trimming removed 5 bases from V and 2 bases from J, with 5 bases in between. The germline V gene has CDR1 SGHNT and CDR2 YENEEA. The CDR3 extends over 12 amino acids. CDR3 sequence: CASSANTDTQYF. The CDR3 nucleotides are TGTGCCAGCAGCGCCAACACAGATACGCAGTATTTT.

This clonotype was counted many times. V gene TRBV29-1 combines with J gene TRBJ2-3, with 10 bases lining up with TRBD2. The ends lost 4 bases at V and 1 base at J; junction bases unmatched: 5. This CDR3 has 15 residues. Germline-derived CDR1 and CDR2 are SQVTM and ANQGSEA. The CDR3 spells CSVGSTSGGTDTQYF. The CDR3, as DNA: TGCAGCGTTGGATCCACTAGCGGGGGCACAGATACGCAGTATTTT.

The chain is built from TRBV5-6 and TRBJ1-6; D is unresolved. Trimming took 3 bases from V and 11 from J, leaving 9 bases between them. From germline, CDR1 is SGHDT and CDR2 YYEEEE. This CDR3 region has 12 residues. DNA of the CDR3: TGTGCCAGCAGCTCCGCTTTGCCACCCCTCCACTTT. This gives the protein CASSSALPPLHF.

This clonotype was recorded many times. The chain links TRBV5-5 to TRBJ1-6; no clear D gene. V was shortened by 0 bases and J by 8 bases, with 6 bases between the two germline ends. CDR3 size: 13 residues. CDR1 SGHKS and CDR2 YYEKEE come from the germline V gene (reference sequence). CDR3 loop: CASSLERYSPLHF. The CDR3 coding sequence is TGTGCCAGCAGCTTGGAGCGCTATTCACCCCTCCACTTT.

At least ten counts were recorded for this clonotype. CDR3 sequence: CASSMSSTNEKLFF. CDR3 coding DNA: TGTGCCAGCAGTATGAGTTCAACTAATGAAAAACTGTTTTTT. The rearrangement uses TRBV2 and TRBJ1-4; D remains unclear. The CDR3 runs 14 residues. The germline CDR1 and CDR2 sequences are SNHLY and FYNNEI. V lost 5 bases and J 0 bases, leaving 7 bases between the germline ends. Combining the CDR3 with reference TRBV2 and TRBJ1-4 gives the whole variable domain EPEVTQTPSHQVTQMGQEVILRCVPISNHLYFYWYRQILGQKVEFLVSFYNNEISEKSEIFDDQFSVERPDGSNFTLKIRSTKLEDSAMYFCASSMSSTNEKLFFGSGTQLSVL.

The chain employs TRBV7-9 and TRBJ2-2; D gene ambiguous. The CDR3 has 12 residues. The V and J ends lost 2 bases and 8 bases respectively, with 6 bases between them. Germline CDR1 reads SEHNR; CDR2 reads FQNEAQ (reference sequence). For the CDR3, the DNA is TGTGCCAGCAGCTTAAGTTCTGGGGAGCTGTTTTTT. Encoded protein: CASSLSSGELFF.

This clonotype has only a few counts. The chain is built from TRBV5-5 and TRBJ2-4; D may correspond to TRBD1 or TRBD2 (5 bases each). V lost 4 bases and J lost 8, with 13 bases in between. Germline V CDR1 and CDR2: SGHKS, YYEKEE (reference sequence). The CDR3 length is 13 residues. The CDR3 is CASSVGTSDIQYF. In nucleotides, the CDR3 is TGTGCCAGCAGCGTCGGGACCAGTGACATTCAGTACTTC.

This chain joins TRBV29-1 and TRBJ1-2; no firm D call. The CDR3 is 11 residues long. Trimming took off 3 bases at V and 2 bases at J, with 4 bases between the two ends. Per germline, CDR1 SQVTM and CDR2 ANQGSEA. The CDR3, as DNA: TGCAGCGTTGACAAGAACTATGGCTACACCTTC. It yields the protein CSVDKNYGYTF.

This clonotype has just a few counts. J is TRBJ1-2 and V is TRBV28; D unresolved. This CDR3 comprises 14 residues. The V and J ends lost 7 bases and 4 bases respectively, with 16 bases between them. The V gene's germline CDR1 is MDHEN and CDR2 SYDVKM. The CDR3 here is CASKDHDDAYGYTF. CDR3 nucleotides: TGTGCCAGCAAAGACCACGATGACGCCTATGGCTACACCTTC.

This clonotype was picked up a small number of times. The chain uses TRBV12-3 or TRBV12-4 and TRBJ1-6; TRBD1 aligns across 8 bases. V gave up 6 bases and J gave up 9 bases; unmatched junction bases: 10. The length of the CDR3 is 15 residues. CDR3 protein: CASSSDRGTASPLHF. CDR3 sequence (DNA): TGTGCCAGCAGCTCAGACAGGGGAACGGCTTCACCCCTCCACTTT.

This chain connects TRBV6-1 to TRBJ2-7; D may be TRBD1 (5 bases). This CDR3 comprises 14 residues. Germline-derived CDR1 and CDR2 are MNHNS and SASEGT. V dropped 5 bases and J dropped 2 bases, with 13 bases sitting between them. CDR3: CASSLRASPYEQYF. CDR3 sequence (DNA): TGTGCCAGCAGTCTCAGGGCGTCCCCCTACGAGCAGTACTTC.

The chain uses TRBV29-1 and TRBJ2-3, with 9 bases lining up with TRBD1. Germline V CDR1 and CDR2: SQVTM, ANQGSEA. V was pared by 3 bases and J by 2 bases, with 6 bases of the junction left unmatched. The CDR3 contains 15 residues. The CDR3 DNA reads TGCAGCGTTGAGGGGACAGGGAGATTCACAGATACGCAGTATTTT. It translates to CSVEGTGRFTDTQYF.

This clonotype was seen a few times. J is TRBJ2-2 and V is TRBV5-6; D is possibly TRBD1 or TRBD2 (5 bases each). Germline V gene lookup returns CDR1 SGHDT and CDR2 YYEEEE. The CDR3 loop spans 19 amino acids. V was trimmed by 0 bases and J by 0 bases, leaving 18 bases between them. CDR3 in DNA: TGTGCCAGCAGCTTGGGGGGACCTTATTCACCGGCGAACACCGGGGAGCTGTTTTTT. It codes for CASSLGGPYSPANTGELFF.

There are a few counts of this clonotype. V usage is TRBV27 and J usage is TRBJ2-3, with D uncertain. This CDR3 region has 15 residues. The germline V gene has CDR1 MNHEY and CDR2 SMNVEV (reference sequence). V lost 5 bases and J lost 4, with 16 bases in between. As DNA, the CDR3 is TGTGCCAGCAGTCCTACCCCCTGGGCTTCAGATACGCAGTATTTT. Protein product: CASSPTPWASDTQYF.

V usage is TRBV2 and J usage is TRBJ1-5; D remains ambiguous. Germline V gene lookup returns CDR1 SNHLY and CDR2 FYNNEI. V was cut by 6 bases and J by 7 bases, with 10 bases left in between. This CDR3 comprises 12 residues. The CDR3, as DNA: TGTGCCAGCAGCTCGGACGAACAGCCCCAGCATTTT. Translating gives CASSSDEQPQHF.

The J gene is TRBJ2-7, the V gene TRBV27; D not certain. Germline assignment: CDR1 MNHEY and CDR2 SMNVEV (reference sequence). This CDR3 is built from 13 residues. V dropped 2 bases and J dropped 2 bases, with 7 bases sitting between them. The CDR3 spells CASSLRQAYEQYF. CDR3 nucleotides: TGTGCCAGCAGTTTACGGCAAGCCTACGAGCAGTACTTC.

There are a few counts of this clonotype. The V gene is TRBV11-2, the J gene TRBJ2-2; tentative D call: TRBD2 (5 bases). Germline CDR1 reads SGHAT; CDR2 reads FQNNGV. This CDR3 spans 15 amino acids. V was shortened by 0 bases and J by 7 bases, with 12 bases between the two germline ends. The CDR3 region has the DNA TGTGCCAGCAGCTTAGACCTACTAGTGGGCGGGGAGCTGTTTTTT. Encoded protein: CASSLDLLVGGELFF.

In its sample, this clonotype was seen a few times. V usage is TRBV12-3 or TRBV12-4 and J usage is TRBJ1-5; TRBD1 is a possible D gene (5 bases). Trimming shortened V by 7 bases and J by 8 bases, and 15 bases separated the two germline ends. The CDR3 length is 13 residues. The CDR3 spells CASKIDSLEPQHF. The CDR3 region has the DNA TGTGCCAGCAAGATAGACAGCCTAGAGCCCCAGCATTTT.

The chain links TRBV11-2 to TRBJ2-2, with TRBD2 identical over 7 bases. The V segment lost 5 bases and the J segment 0 bases; nucleotides outside the gene matches: 6. This CDR3 spans 16 amino acids. CDR1 and CDR2 from the germline V gene are SGHAT and FQNNGV. CDR3 amino acids: CASSQTAGANTGELFF. DNA for the CDR3: TGTGCCAGCAGCCAAACGGCGGGAGCGAACACCGGGGAGCTGTTTTTT.

This clonotype was detected only a few times. The chain uses TRBV29-1 and TRBJ2-2, with D unresolved. V gave up 4 bases and J gave up 2 bases, with 5 bases separating them. This CDR3 region has 12 residues. Germline CDR1 and CDR2: SQVTM and ANQGSEA. CDR3 loop: CSVAPNTGELFF. CDR3 nucleotides: TGCAGCGTTGCCCCCAACACCGGGGAGCTGTTTTTT.

This clonotype was seen more than once but under ten times. The CDR3 here is CSAGAFLESNNSPLHF. Written as DNA, the CDR3 is TGCAGTGCTGGGGCGTTCTTGGAGTCTAATAATTCACCCCTCCACTTT. This chain uses TRBV20-1 with TRBJ1-6, with a possible D match to TRBD1 (5 bases). CDR3 size: 16 residues. The V and J ends lost 5 bases and 5 bases respectively, with 19 bases between them. Germline V gene lookup returns CDR1 DFQATT and CDR2 SNEGSKA (reference sequence).

This clonotype has more than one count but fewer than ten. The chain combines TRBV7-8 with TRBJ2-3; 12 bases match TRBD1. V lost 4 bases to trimming and J lost 1 base; unmatched junction nucleotides: 6. Germline-derived CDR1 and CDR2 are SGHVS and FQNEAQ. The length of the CDR3 is 17 residues. CDR3 DNA sequence: TGTGCCAGCAGCTCCGGGACAGGGGGCTCCCGCACAGATACGCAGTATTTT. Translated: CASSSGTGGSRTDTQYF. Full variable domain (remainder filled in from reference TRBV7-8 and TRBJ2-3): GAGVSQSPRYKVAKRGQDVALRCDPISGHVSLFWYQQALGQGPEFLTYFQNEAQLDKSGLPSDRFFAERPEGSVSTLKIQRTQQEDSAVYLCASSSGTGGSRTDTQYFGPGTRLTVL.

Remarks on this clonotype: At one end the junction does not follow the germline gene, possibly because of a read error. The chain employs TRBV29-1 and TRBJ2-1, with 16 bases lining up with TRBD2. Per germline, CDR1 SQVTM and CDR2 ANQGSEA. The CDR3 has 13 residues. CDR3 residues: CSVEAGTSGRAVF. The CDR3 DNA reads TGCAGCGTTGAAGCCGGGACTAGCGGGAGGGCCGTCTTC.

This clonotype was seen more than once but under ten times. V is TRBV6-4 and J is TRBJ2-7; D gene ambiguous. The CDR3 runs 12 residues. Trimming cost V 3 bases and J 3 bases, with 6 bases left between them. Germline V CDR1 and CDR2: MRHNA, SNTAGT. The CDR3 nucleotides read TGTGCCAGCAGTGAGAACAACTACGAGCAGTACTTC. Its translation is CASSENNYEQYF.

This chain connects TRBV28 to TRBJ2-3; 11 bases align to TRBD2. The CDR3 totals 17 residues. The germline V gene has CDR1 MDHEN and CDR2 SYDVKM. Trimming took 8 bases from V and 3 from J; bases not matched to a gene: 13. CDR3 DNA sequence: TGTGCCAGCGTTGGCCCTTCTAGCGGGAGGATGACAGATACGCAGTATTTT. Protein product: CASVGPSSGRMTDTQYF.

J is TRBJ2-1 and V is TRBV5-1; 11 bases are shared with TRBD2. Losses at the gene ends were 8 bases for V and 8 bases for J; bases not matched to a gene: 6. The CDR3 totals 13 residues. Germline V lookup: CDR1 SGHRS, CDR2 YFSETQ. CDR3 coding DNA: TGCGCCAGTACTAGCGGGAGCAGCGATGAGCAGTTCTTC. It yields the protein CASTSGSSDEQFF.

This clonotype was seen at least ten times. The genes are TRBV7-2 and TRBJ2-1, with D possibly matching TRBD1 (5 bases). The germline V gene encodes CDR1 SGHTA and CDR2 FQGNSA. CDR3 length: 14 amino acids. The V end lost 7 bases, the J end lost 5 bases, and 15 bases lay between the germline ends. Here the CDR3 DNA reads TGTGCCAGCAACCTAAGGGGCATCCACAATGAGCAGTTCTTC. It specifies CASNLRGIHNEQFF.

On this clonotype: A much more abundant neighbour one base away suggests this may be a read error. The conserved final phenylalanine or tryptophan is absent from the CDR3, which likely points to a read error. The J gene is TRBJ2-5, the V gene TRBV5-1; 9 nucleotides align to TRBD2. The CDR3 has 15 residues. Germline-derived CDR1 and CDR2 are SGHRS and YFSETQ. With 3 bases clipped from V and 2 bases from J, the junction kept 5 bases outside the gene matches. CDR3 nucleotide sequence: TGCGCCAGCAGCTCTAGCGGGGAAATACAAGAGACCCAGTACTCC. This encodes CASSSSGEIQETQYS.

This sequence joins TRBV7-2 and TRBJ2-1; D possibly matches TRBD1 or TRBD2 (5 bases each). V was trimmed by 8 bases and J by 4 bases, leaving 9 bases between them. This CDR3 contains 12 residues. The germline CDR1 and CDR2 sequences are SGHTA and FQGNSA. The CDR3 coding sequence is TGTGCCAGCGGGACGTTTTACAATGAGCAGTTCTTC. This encodes CASGTFYNEQFF.